Shown below are 15 T cell receptor beta chains from a single sample sequenced in a study of Graves' ophthalmopathy and Graves' hyperthyroidism. Amplification targeted the TCR beta CDR3 regions, with RNA transcripts as the source material. An initial RT-PCR round employing HTBI primers preceded a second-round multiplex PCR. TCRdb re-called the multiplex PCR reads with MiXCR, one entry per CDR3 protein. Seen here are more than 550,000 distinct CDR3 sequences, about two fifths observed once, and the top ten hold more than 2.5%. The sequenced sample was peripheral blood. The receptor source for this set is an adult man with Graves' ophthalmopathy.

This clonotype turned up a few times. The chain has TRBV2 and TRBJ1-5; 7 bases line up with TRBD1. CDR1 and CDR2 from the germline V gene are SNHLY and FYNNEI. This CDR3 spans 13 amino acids. V trimming: 6 bases; J trimming: 14 bases; junction bases outside the gene matches: 13. The DNA for the CDR3 is TGTGCCAGCAGCCTAGACTGGGACAGTAACGAGCATTTT. It yields the protein CASSLDWDSNEHF.

This chain joins TRBV4-1 and TRBJ2-5; possible D gene TRBD1, 5 bases. Germline CDR1 MGHRA, CDR2 YSYEKL. The CDR3 sequence is 13 residues long. Deletions cut 3 bases from V and 4 bases from J, with 9 bases between. The CDR3 DNA sequence: TGCGCCAGCAGCCATGGCAGGGCAGAGACCCAGTACTTC. It codes for CASSHGRAETQYF.

Turning to this clonotype: A junction boundary mismatches the germline segment, possibly from a read error. The chain employs TRBV7-4 and TRBJ2-7, with a tentative D call TRBD2 (7 bases). The germline CDR1 and CDR2 sequences are SGHVT and SQSDAQ. CDR3 length: 16 amino acids. In DNA, the CDR3 is TGCGCCAGCAGCCAAGAAGGGCGGGGGCTATCCTACGAGCAGTACTTC. Residues: CASSQEGRGLSYEQYF.

Of note for this clonotype: A clone one base away is much larger, so this may be a read error. The chain employs TRBV11-2 and TRBJ2-7; tentatively, D is TRBD1 (6 bases). CDR1 SGHAT and CDR2 FQNNGV come from the germline V gene. This CDR3 region has 15 residues. V was pared by 5 bases and J by 12 bases, with 26 bases between. Written as DNA, the CDR3 is TGTGCCAGCAGCCCTGCCGACAGGTTAGGCCACGGGCGGTACTTC. It translates to CASSPADRLGHGRYF.

The table lists this clonotype with many counts. This chain links TRBV7-9 with TRBJ1-1; unclear D gene. Trimming left V 1 base short and J 0 bases short, with 12 bases between. The CDR3 is made up of 16 amino acids. Per germline, CDR1 SEHNR and CDR2 FQNEAQ (reference sequence). The CDR3 reads CASSLGQDRLNTEAFF. CDR3 bases: TGTGCCAGCAGCTTAGGTCAGGACCGACTGAACACTGAAGCTTTCTTT. The full variable domain, completed using reference TRBV7-9 and TRBJ1-1, is DTGVSQNPRHKITKRGQNVTFRCDPISEHNRLYWYRQTLGQGPEFLTYFQNEAQLEKSRLLSDRFSAERPKGSFSTLEIQRTEQGDSAMYLCASSLGQDRLNTEAFFGQGTRLTVV.

The sample holds many counts of this clonotype. The chain couples TRBV30 to TRBJ2-5, with TRBD2 matching 8 bases. The length of the CDR3 is 13 residues. The germline gives CDR1 GTSNPN, CDR2 SVGIG (reference sequence). The junction had 5 bases not matched to a gene; V was cut back by 3 bases and J by 5 bases. The CDR3 nucleotides are TGTGCCTGGAGCGTAAGCGGGAGTGAGACCCAGTACTTC. Translating gives CAWSVSGSETQYF.

This clonotype has at least ten counts. The V gene is TRBV7-2, the J gene TRBJ2-7; D is unresolved. The germline V gene encodes CDR1 SGHTA and CDR2 FQGNSA. The CDR3 is 12 residues long. The germline V and J ends were trimmed by 3 bases and 0 bases, with 3 bases remaining between them. The CDR3 nucleotides read TGTGCCAGCAGCTTCCCCTCCTACGAGCAGTACTTC. This gives the protein CASSFPSYEQYF. Based on the CDR3 plus reference TRBV7-2 and TRBJ2-7, the full variable domain is GAGVSQSPSNKVTEKGKDVELRCDPISGHTALYWYRQSLGQGLEFLIYFQGNSAPDKSGLPSDRFSAERTGGSVSTLTIQRTQQEDSAVYLCASSFPSYEQYFGPGTRLTVT.

Comments on this clonotype: This sequence may be a read error, since a much larger clone differs from it by one base. The chain has TRBV14 and TRBJ2-7, with D unclear. There are 14 residues in the CDR3. CDR1 and CDR2 (germline): SGHDN, FVKESK. The CDR3 region is CASSQNTLNYGQYF. For the CDR3, the DNA is TGTGCCAGCAGCCAAAATACTCTTAACTACGGGCAGTACTTC.

This clonotype was counted only a few times. The V gene is TRBV7-2, the J gene TRBJ2-7, with D perhaps assigned TRBD1 or TRBD2 (5 bases each). This CDR3 contains 15 residues. Germline assignment: CDR1 SGHTA and CDR2 FQGNSA. Trimming removed 3 bases at V and 3 bases at J, with 15 bases between. The CDR3 DNA is TGTGCCAGCAGCTTGTCTGGGACGGACCTCTACGAGCAGTACTTC. It translates to CASSLSGTDLYEQYF.

This clonotype has only a few counts. The V and J genes are TRBV5-6 and TRBJ2-7; either TRBD1 or TRBD2 may supply D (5 bases each). CDR3 length equals 12 residues. The V gene lost 4 bases and the J gene lost 7 bases, with 12 bases spanning the gap. Germline CDR1 reads SGHDT; CDR2 reads YYEEEE. The CDR3 protein is CASSKGRTEQYF. CDR3 bases: TGTGCCAGCAGCAAGGGACGCACTGAGCAGTACTTC.

The chain links TRBV2 to TRBJ2-7; no clear D gene. Trimming took 8 bases from V and 3 from J, leaving 8 bases between them. CDR1 is SNHLY and CDR2 is FYNNEI in the germline V gene. The CDR3 spans 11 residues. CDR3 in amino acids: CASAASYEQYF. As DNA, the CDR3 is TGTGCCAGCGCGGCTAGCTACGAGCAGTACTTC.

J is TRBJ1-2 and V is TRBV15; 8 bases agree with TRBD1. The CDR3 consists of 14 residues. The ends lost 3 bases at V and 4 bases at J; junction bases unmatched: 4. Germline V gives CDR1 LNHNV, CDR2 YYDKDF (reference sequence). This chain's CDR3 is CATSSNGQGYGYTF. In nucleotides, the CDR3 is TGTGCCACCAGCAGTAACGGACAGGGCTATGGCTACACCTTC. The full variable domain, in which reference TRBV15 and TRBJ1-2 provide the parts outside the CDR3, is DAMVIQNPRYQVTQFGKPVTLSCSQTLNHNVMYWYQQKSSQAPKLLFHYYDKDFNNEADTPDNFQSRRPNTSFCFLDIRSPGLGDTAMYLCATSSNGQGYGYTFGSGTRLTVV.

This clonotype was detected ten times or more. This rearrangement joins TRBV24-1 to TRBJ1-1; possible D gene TRBD1, 5 bases. The CDR3 runs to 14 residues. CDR1 KGHDR and CDR2 SFDVKD come from the germline V gene. V lost 7 bases and J lost 10, with 21 bases in between. The CDR3 nucleotides read TGTGCCACCAGGGGATCAGGTCAGGGTGAGCGAGCTTTCTTT. This translates into CATRGSGQGERAFF.

The chain joins TRBV7-9 to TRBJ2-5; maybe TRBD1 (6 bases). Germline V lookup: CDR1 SEHNR, CDR2 FQNEAQ (reference sequence). The CDR3 is 15 amino acids. With 6 bases removed from V and 1 base from J, the gap between germline ends came to 15 bases. The CDR3 DNA is TGTGCCAGCAGTTACGAACCGACAGGCCAAGAGACCCAGTACTTC. It specifies CASSYEPTGQETQYF.

Turning to this clonotype: A much larger clone sits a single nucleotide away, making a read error possible. V is TRBV10-3 and J is TRBJ2-3; D is perhaps TRBD1 (5 bases). CDR3 length: 13 amino acids. V was clipped by 5 bases and J by 3 bases, with 9 bases between them. Germline CDR1 reads ENHRY; CDR2 reads SYGVKD. The CDR3 sequence is CAISKTGTDTQYF. The CDR3 coding sequence is TGTGCCATCAGTAAAACAGGTACAGATACGCAGTATTTT.